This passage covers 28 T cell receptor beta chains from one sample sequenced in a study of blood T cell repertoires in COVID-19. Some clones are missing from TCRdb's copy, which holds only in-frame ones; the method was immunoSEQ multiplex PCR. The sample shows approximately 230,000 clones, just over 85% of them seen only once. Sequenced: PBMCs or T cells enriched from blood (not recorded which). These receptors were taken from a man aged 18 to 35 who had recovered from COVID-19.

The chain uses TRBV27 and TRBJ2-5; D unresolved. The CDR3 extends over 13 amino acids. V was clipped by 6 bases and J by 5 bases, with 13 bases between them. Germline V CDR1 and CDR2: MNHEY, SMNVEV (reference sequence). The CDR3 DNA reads TGTGCCAGCAGCGCCCCCTCGAGGGAGACCCAGTACTTC. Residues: CASSAPSRETQYF.

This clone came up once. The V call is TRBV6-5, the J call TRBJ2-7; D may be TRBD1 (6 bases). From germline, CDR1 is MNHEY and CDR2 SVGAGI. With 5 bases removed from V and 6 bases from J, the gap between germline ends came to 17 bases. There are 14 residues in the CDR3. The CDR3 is CASSRPRDKGEQYF. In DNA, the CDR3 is TGTGCCAGCAGTAGGCCACGGGACAAGGGCGAGCAGTACTTC.

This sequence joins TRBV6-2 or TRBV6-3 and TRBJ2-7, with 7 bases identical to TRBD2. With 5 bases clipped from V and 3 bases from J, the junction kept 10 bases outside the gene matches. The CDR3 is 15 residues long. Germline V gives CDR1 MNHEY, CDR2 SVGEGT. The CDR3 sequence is CASSTTSDRHYEQYF. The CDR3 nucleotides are TGTGCCAGCAGTACCACTAGCGACCGACACTACGAGCAGTACTTC.

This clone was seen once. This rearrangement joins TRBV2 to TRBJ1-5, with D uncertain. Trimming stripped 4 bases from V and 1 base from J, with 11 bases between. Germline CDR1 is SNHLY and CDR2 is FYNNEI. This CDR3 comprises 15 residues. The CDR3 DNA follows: TGTGCCAGCAGTGTAGGTTTAGCAAGCAATCAGCCCCAGCATTTT. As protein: CASSVGLASNQPQHF.

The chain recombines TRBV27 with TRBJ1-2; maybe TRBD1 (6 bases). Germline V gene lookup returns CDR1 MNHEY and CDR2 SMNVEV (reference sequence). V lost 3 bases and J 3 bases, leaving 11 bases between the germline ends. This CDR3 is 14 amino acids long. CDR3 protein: CASSFEGGYYGYTF. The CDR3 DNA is TGTGCCAGCAGTTTTGAGGGGGGGTACTATGGCTACACCTTC.

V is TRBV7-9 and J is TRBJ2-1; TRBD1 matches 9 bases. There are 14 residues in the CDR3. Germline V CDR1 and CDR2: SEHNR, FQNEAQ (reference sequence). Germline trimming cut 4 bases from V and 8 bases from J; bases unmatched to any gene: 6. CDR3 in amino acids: CASSSRDREDEQFF. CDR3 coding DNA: TGTGCCAGCAGCTCCCGGGACAGGGAGGATGAGCAGTTCTTC.

The CDR3 DNA sequence: TGTGCCAGCAGTTACTCCCCCGGGACAGGTTCACCCCTCCACTTT. Amino acids: CASSYSPGTGSPLHF. The chain carries TRBV6-5 and TRBJ1-6; 8 bases are shared with TRBD1. Germline V lookup: CDR1 MNHEY, CDR2 SVGAGI. The V and J ends lost 0 bases and 9 bases, in that order; junction bases with no gene match: 4. The CDR3 sequence is 15 residues long.

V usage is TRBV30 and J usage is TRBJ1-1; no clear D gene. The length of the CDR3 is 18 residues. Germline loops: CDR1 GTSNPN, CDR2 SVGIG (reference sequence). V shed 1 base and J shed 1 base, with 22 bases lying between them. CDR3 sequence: CAWSDLLAGTLGNTEAFF. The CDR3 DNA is TGTGCCTGGAGTGATTTACTTGCAGGAACCTTAGGGAACACTGAAGCTTTCTTT.

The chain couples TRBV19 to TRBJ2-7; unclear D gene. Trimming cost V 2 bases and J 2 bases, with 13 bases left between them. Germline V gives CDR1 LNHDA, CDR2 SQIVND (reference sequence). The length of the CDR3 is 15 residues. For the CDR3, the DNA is TGTGCCAGTAGTATAAAAGTCGACGGAGCCTACGAGCAGTACTTC. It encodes CASSIKVDGAYEQYF. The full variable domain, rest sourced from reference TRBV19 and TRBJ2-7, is DGGITQSPKYLFRKEGQNVTLSCEQNLNHDAMYWYRQDPGQGLRLIYYSQIVNDFQKGDIAEGYSVSREKKESFPLTVTSAQKNPTAFYLCASSIKVDGAYEQYFGPGTRLTVT.

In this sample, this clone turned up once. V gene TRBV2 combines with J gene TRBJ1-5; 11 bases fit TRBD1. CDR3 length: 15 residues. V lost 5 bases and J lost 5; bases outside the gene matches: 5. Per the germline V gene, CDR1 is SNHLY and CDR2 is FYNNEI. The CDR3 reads CASSPRTGGDQPQHF. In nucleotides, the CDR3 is TGTGCCAGCAGTCCCCGGACAGGGGGCGATCAGCCCCAGCATTTT.

CDR3 DNA: TGTGCCAGCAGTGAGGAGGGTTTTGGCCAAGATACGCAGTATTTT. It translates to CASSEEGFGQDTQYF. This chain uses TRBV6-1 with TRBJ2-3, with a weak D call TRBD2 (6 bases). Trimming removed 3 bases at V and 5 bases at J, with 15 bases between. The CDR3 is made up of 15 amino acids. Germline lookup yields CDR1 MNHNS and CDR2 SASEGT.

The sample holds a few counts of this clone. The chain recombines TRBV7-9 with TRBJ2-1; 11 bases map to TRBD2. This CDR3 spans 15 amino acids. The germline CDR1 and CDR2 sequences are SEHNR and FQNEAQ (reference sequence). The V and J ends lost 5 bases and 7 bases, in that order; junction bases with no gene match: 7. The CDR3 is CASSPSGRPSNEQFF. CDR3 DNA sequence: TGTGCCAGCAGCCCTAGCGGGAGGCCGAGTAATGAGCAGTTCTTC.

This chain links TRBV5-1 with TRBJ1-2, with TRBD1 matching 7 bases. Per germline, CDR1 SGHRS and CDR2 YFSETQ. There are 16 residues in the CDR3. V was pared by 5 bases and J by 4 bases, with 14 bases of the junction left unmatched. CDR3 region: CASRETGIEVRYGYTF. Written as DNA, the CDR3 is TGCGCCAGCAGAGAGACAGGGATCGAGGTCCGCTATGGCTACACCTTC.

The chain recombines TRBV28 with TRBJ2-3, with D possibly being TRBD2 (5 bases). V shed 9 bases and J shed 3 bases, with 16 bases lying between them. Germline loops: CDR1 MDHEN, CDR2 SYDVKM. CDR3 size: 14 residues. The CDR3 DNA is TGTGCCAGTCGAGCGGCATTATCTACAGATACGCAGTATTTT. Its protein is CASRAALSTDTQYF.

The CDR3: CASSWSSGGEQFF. The CDR3 DNA reads TGTGCCAGCAGTTGGTCTAGCGGGGGTGAGCAGTTCTTC. The V call is TRBV12-3 or TRBV12-4, the J call TRBJ2-1, with 10 bases aligning to TRBD2. The CDR3 extends over 13 amino acids. V lost 4 bases to trimming and J lost 9 bases; unmatched junction nucleotides: 3.

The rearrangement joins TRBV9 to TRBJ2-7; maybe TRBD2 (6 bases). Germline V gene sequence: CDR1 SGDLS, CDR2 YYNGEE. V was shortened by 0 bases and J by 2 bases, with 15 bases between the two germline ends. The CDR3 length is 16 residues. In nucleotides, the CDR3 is TGTGCCAGCAGCGTAGACGGCTGGGGAGGAACCTACGAGCAGTACTTC. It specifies CASSVDGWGGTYEQYF.

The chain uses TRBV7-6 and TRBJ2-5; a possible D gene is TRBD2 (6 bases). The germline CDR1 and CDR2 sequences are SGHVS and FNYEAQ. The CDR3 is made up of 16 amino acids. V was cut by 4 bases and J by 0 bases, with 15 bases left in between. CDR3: CASSSQPGLNQETQYF. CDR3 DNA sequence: TGTGCCAGCAGCTCCCAACCGGGACTCAACCAAGAGACCCAGTACTTC.

CDR3 residues: CASSIRQGSTNTGELFF. CDR3 DNA sequence: TGTGCCAGCAGCATAAGACAGGGATCGACGAACACCGGGGAGCTGTTTTTT. The chain couples TRBV7-2 to TRBJ2-2, with 7 nucleotides matching TRBD1. The CDR3 is 17 amino acids. Germline trimming cut 5 bases from V and 0 bases from J; bases unmatched to any gene: 9. Germline lookup yields CDR1 SGHTA and CDR2 FQGNSA.

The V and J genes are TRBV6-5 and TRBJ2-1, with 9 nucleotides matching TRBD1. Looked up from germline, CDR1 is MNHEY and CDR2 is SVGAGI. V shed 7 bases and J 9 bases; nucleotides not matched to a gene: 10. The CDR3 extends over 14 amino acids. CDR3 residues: CASMPGQGWGEQFF. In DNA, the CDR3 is TGTGCCAGCATGCCGGGACAGGGATGGGGTGAGCAGTTCTTC.

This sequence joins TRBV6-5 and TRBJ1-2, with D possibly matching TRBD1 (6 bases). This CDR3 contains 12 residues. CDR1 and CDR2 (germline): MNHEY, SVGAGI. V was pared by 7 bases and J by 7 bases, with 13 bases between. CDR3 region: CASNKQGSGYTF. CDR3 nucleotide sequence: TGTGCCAGCAACAAGCAGGGGAGTGGCTACACCTTC.

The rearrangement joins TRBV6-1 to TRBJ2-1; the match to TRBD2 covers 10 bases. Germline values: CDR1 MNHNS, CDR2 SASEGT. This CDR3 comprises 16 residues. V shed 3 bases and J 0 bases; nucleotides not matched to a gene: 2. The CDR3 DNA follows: TGTGCCAGCAGTGAGTCTAGCGGGGGCTCCTACAATGAGCAGTTCTTC. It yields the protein CASSESSGGSYNEQFF.

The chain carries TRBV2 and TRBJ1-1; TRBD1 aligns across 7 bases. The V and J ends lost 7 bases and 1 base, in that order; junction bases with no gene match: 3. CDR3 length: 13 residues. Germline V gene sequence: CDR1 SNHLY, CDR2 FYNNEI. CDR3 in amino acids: CASINRGNTEAFF. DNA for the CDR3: TGTGCCAGCATCAACAGGGGGAACACTGAAGCTTTCTTT.

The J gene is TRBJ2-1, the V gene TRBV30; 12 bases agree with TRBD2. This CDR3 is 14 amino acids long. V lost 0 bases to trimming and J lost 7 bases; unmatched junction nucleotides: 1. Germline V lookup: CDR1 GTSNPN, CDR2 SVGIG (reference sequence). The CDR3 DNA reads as TGTGCCTGGAGTGTACTAGCGGGGGGAAATGAGCAGTTCTTC. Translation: CAWSVLAGGNEQFF. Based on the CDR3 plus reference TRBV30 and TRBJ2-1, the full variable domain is SQTIHQWPATLVQPVGSPLSLECTVEGTSNPNLYWYRQAAGRGLQLLFYSVGIGQISSEVPQNLSASRPQDRQFILSSKKLLLSDSGFYLCAWSVLAGGNEQFFGPGTRLTVL.

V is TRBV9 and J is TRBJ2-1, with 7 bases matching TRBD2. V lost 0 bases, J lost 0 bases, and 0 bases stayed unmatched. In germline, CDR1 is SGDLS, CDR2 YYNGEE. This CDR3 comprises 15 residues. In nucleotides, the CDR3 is TGTGCCAGCAGCGTAGGCGGGGGCTCCTACAATGAGCAGTTCTTC. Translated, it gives CASSVGGGSYNEQFF.

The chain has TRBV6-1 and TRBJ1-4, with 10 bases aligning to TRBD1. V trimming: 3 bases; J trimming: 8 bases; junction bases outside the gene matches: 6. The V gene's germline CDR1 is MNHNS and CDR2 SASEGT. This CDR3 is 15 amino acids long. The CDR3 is CASSEKTGGREKLFF. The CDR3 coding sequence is TGTGCCAGCAGTGAGAAGACAGGGGGCAGAGAAAAACTGTTTTTT.

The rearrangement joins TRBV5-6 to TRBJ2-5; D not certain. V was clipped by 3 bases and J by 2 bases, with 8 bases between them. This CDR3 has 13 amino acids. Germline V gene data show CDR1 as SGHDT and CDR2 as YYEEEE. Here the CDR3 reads CASSSTPQETQYF. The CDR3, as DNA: TGTGCCAGCAGCTCGACACCTCAAGAGACCCAGTACTTC.

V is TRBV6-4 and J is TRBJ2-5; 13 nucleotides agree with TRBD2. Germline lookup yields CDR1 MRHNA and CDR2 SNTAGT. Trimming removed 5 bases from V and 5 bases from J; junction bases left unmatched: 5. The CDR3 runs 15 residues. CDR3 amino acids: CASSTTSGGSETQYF. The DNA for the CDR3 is TGTGCCAGCAGTACGACTAGCGGGGGGTCGGAGACCCAGTACTTC.

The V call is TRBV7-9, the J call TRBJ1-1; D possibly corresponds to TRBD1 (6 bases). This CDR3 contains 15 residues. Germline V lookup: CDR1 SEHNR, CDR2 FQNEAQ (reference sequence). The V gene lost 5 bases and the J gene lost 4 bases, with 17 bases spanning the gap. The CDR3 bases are TGTGCCAGCAGCCGACCACAGGGTTCGGGCACTGAAGCTTTCTTT. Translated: CASSRPQGSGTEAFF.